This is a list of T cell receptor beta chains from one sample in a study of cytomegalovirus exposure and HLA in healthy donors. The data were produced by immunoSEQ multiplex PCR, yet TCRdb's version contains in-frame clones alone and is incomplete. The table includes over 85,000 clones, over 65% detected once. The sequenced sample was PBMCs. The source of these receptors is a man aged 25-40 years in good health and CMV-seropositive. Both conserved end residues are part of each CDR3. D genes are given only for firm matches. Clone size is given for some rows only: seen once, a few or many times, or a class if the clone is expanded.

d_gene: TRBD1; v_gene: TRBV27; abundance: NA; j_gene: TRBJ1-1; CDR3nt: TGTGCCAGCAGTTTGGCCCACAGGGGCAACACTGAAGCTTTCTTT; CDR3aa: CASSLAHRGNTEAFF
d_gene: NA; v_gene: TRBV9; abundance: NA; j_gene: TRBJ2-5; CDR3nt: TGTGCCAGCAGCGTAGGGCGGGGTCAAGAGACCCAGTACTTC; CDR3aa: CASSVGRGQETQYF
d_gene: NA; v_gene: TRBV10-3; abundance: NA; j_gene: TRBJ2-1; CDR3nt: TGTGCCATCAGCGACGGGGGTCTCTACAATGAGCAGTTCTTC; CDR3aa: CAISDGGLYNEQFF
d_gene: TRBD1; v_gene: TRBV5-1; abundance: NA; j_gene: TRBJ1-2; CDR3nt: TGCGCCAGCAGCTGGACAGGGGAATCTAACTATGGCTACACCTTC; CDR3aa: CASSWTGESNYGYTF
d_gene: NA; v_gene: TRBV7-2; abundance: NA; j_gene: TRBJ2-3; CDR3nt: TGTGCCAGCAGCTTAGTACACACAGATACGCAGTATTTT; CDR3aa: CASSLVHTDTQYF
d_gene: NA; v_gene: TRBV5-4; abundance: NA; j_gene: TRBJ2-6; CDR3nt: TGTGCCAGCAGCTCGACCCAAGGACACTCTGGGGCCAACGTCCTGACTTTC; CDR3aa: CASSSTQGHSGANVLTF
d_gene: TRBD2; v_gene: TRBV2; abundance: NA; j_gene: TRBJ2-5; CDR3nt: TGTGCCAGCACCCTCCAACTAGCGGGGCGAGAGACCCAGTACTTC; CDR3aa: CASTLQLAGRETQYF
d_gene: NA; v_gene: TRBV9; abundance: NA; j_gene: TRBJ1-1; CDR3nt: TGTGCCAGCAGCGTAGCTTTAGGGAGGGACACTGAAGCTTTCTTT; CDR3aa: CASSVALGRDTEAFF
d_gene: NA; v_gene: TRBV2; abundance: once; j_gene: TRBJ1-2; CDR3nt: TGTGCCAGCAGTGAAGCGGGGCCAGCCTATGGCTACACCTTC; CDR3aa: CASSEAGPAYGYTF
d_gene: NA; v_gene: TRBV14; abundance: NA; j_gene: TRBJ2-7; CDR3nt: TGTGCCAGCAGCCTGACCTATACAGGGCATCAACCCAACGAGCAGTACTTC; CDR3aa: CASSLTYTGHQPNEQYF
d_gene: TRBD1; v_gene: TRBV7-6; abundance: NA; j_gene: TRBJ1-1; CDR3nt: TGTGCCAGCAGCTCATTGACAGGGGAGATTGAAGCTTTCTTT; CDR3aa: CASSSLTGEIEAFF
d_gene: NA; v_gene: TRBV7-2; abundance: NA; j_gene: TRBJ1-5; CDR3nt: TGTGCCAGCAGCCTACTTAGAGATGGCAGGGCGCATTTT; CDR3aa: CASSLLRDGRAHF
d_gene: TRBD1; v_gene: TRBV4-3; abundance: few; j_gene: TRBJ2-3; CDR3nt: TGCGCCAGCACCAACTCGACAGGGTACGGACACACAGATACGCAGTATTTT; CDR3aa: CASTNSTGYGHTDTQYF
d_gene: TRBD1; v_gene: TRBV6-1; abundance: NA; j_gene: TRBJ2-7; CDR3nt: TGTGCCAGCAGGGAGGGACAGGGGAGCTCCTACGAGCAGTACTTC; CDR3aa: CASREGQGSSYEQYF
d_gene: TRBD2; v_gene: TRBV7-2; abundance: NA; j_gene: TRBJ2-1; CDR3nt: TGTGCCAGCAGCTCCATCGGGACTAGCGGGGGGAGGGGTGAGCAGTTCTTC; CDR3aa: CASSSIGTSGGRGEQFF
d_gene: TRBD1; v_gene: TRBV6-5; abundance: NA; j_gene: TRBJ1-2; CDR3nt: TGTGCCAGCAGTGGACAGGGTGTTGGCTACACCTTC; CDR3aa: CASSGQGVGYTF
d_gene: NA; v_gene: TRBV11-2; abundance: NA; j_gene: TRBJ2-4; CDR3nt: TGTGCCAGCAGCTTAGAGCTGGGGGCCGACATTCGAGCCAAAAACATTCAGTACTTC; CDR3aa: CASSLELGADIRAKNIQYF
d_gene: TRBD1; v_gene: TRBV4-1; abundance: NA; j_gene: TRBJ1-2; CDR3nt: TGCGCCAGCAGCCAAGATCCCGGGACAGGGGGCGGCTATGGCTACACCTTC; CDR3aa: CASSQDPGTGGGYGYTF
d_gene: NA; v_gene: TRBV9; abundance: NA; j_gene: TRBJ2-1; CDR3nt: TGTGCCAGCAGCCCGGGACTCCAACTCGCCAATGAGCAGTTCTTC; CDR3aa: CASSPGLQLANEQFF
d_gene: TRBD2; v_gene: TRBV6-4; abundance: NA; j_gene: TRBJ2-1; CDR3nt: TGTGCCAGCAGTGACTCAGCTAGCGGGGGAGGCCATGAGCAGTTCTTC; CDR3aa: CASSDSASGGGHEQFF
d_gene: TRBD2; v_gene: TRBV10-3; abundance: NA; j_gene: TRBJ2-3; CDR3nt: TGTGCCATCAGTGAGGGACTAGCGGGGGGCCTAGATACGCAGTATTTT; CDR3aa: CAISEGLAGGLDTQYF
d_gene: TRBD1; v_gene: TRBV5-6; abundance: NA; j_gene: TRBJ2-5; CDR3nt: TGTGCCAGCAGCTTGGACAGGGGCCAAGAGACCCAGTACTTC; CDR3aa: CASSLDRGQETQYF